These 12 T cell receptor beta chains share one sample of origin, sequenced in a study of blood T cell repertoires in COVID-19 (TCRdb year 2020). The receptor library was made with the immunoSEQ multiplex PCR assay. Sourced from immuneACCESS, this table was stored by TCRdb with only in-frame sequences that have V and J called. A share of the clones is absent; for the studies checked, an unresolved V gene accounts for under half, and the remainder has no known explanation. This sample gives 150,000 to 200,000 clones in total; approximately 81% of them show up just once. Together, the top ten hold approximately 18% of the sample. The sample comprised peripheral blood. The receptors were sampled from an older person with COVID-19, enrolled during active disease.

The rearrangement uses TRBV27 and TRBJ1-1; D not certain. In germline, CDR1 is MNHEY, CDR2 SMNVEV (reference sequence). This CDR3 contains 14 residues. Trimming removed 5 bases from V and 1 base from J, with 11 bases in between. The CDR3 nucleotides read TGTGCCAGCAGTGTCCTAGGAGAGAACACTGAAGCTTTCTTT. Residues: CASSVLGENTEAFF.

This chain joins TRBV12-3 or TRBV12-4 and TRBJ2-7, with D possibly matching TRBD1 (5 bases). The CDR3 is made up of 13 amino acids. Trimming stripped 3 bases from V and 6 bases from J, with 12 bases between. The CDR3 nucleotides read TGTGCCAGCAGTTTCTCTCAGGGTCTCGAGCAGTACTTC. It is translated as CASSFSQGLEQYF.

The chain uses TRBV4-2 and TRBJ1-1; D perhaps matches TRBD1 (5 bases). The V gene's germline CDR1 is LGHNA and CDR2 YNFKEQ. This CDR3 contains 15 residues. Between the trimmed V and J ends, which lost 0 bases and 3 bases, there was a span of 11 bases. The CDR3 region is CASSQDPPGHTEAFF. The DNA for the CDR3 is TGTGCCAGCAGCCAAGATCCACCAGGGCACACTGAAGCTTTCTTT.

The chain carries TRBV3-1 (or the pseudogene TRBV3-2) and TRBJ2-7; 9 bases are a match to TRBD2. Trimming took 1 base from V and 6 from J; bases not matched to a gene: 7. The CDR3 runs to 15 residues. CDR1 and CDR2 from the germline V gene are LGHDT and YNNKEL (reference sequence). The CDR3 region has the DNA TGTGCCAGCAGCCAAGTTGTAGCGGGAGCACCCGAGCAGTACTTC. This gives the protein CASSQVVAGAPEQYF.

The gene calls are TRBV4-1 and TRBJ1-2, with TRBD1 matching 9 bases. V shed 0 bases and J 0 bases; nucleotides not matched to a gene: 2. The CDR3 has 16 amino acids. Germline-derived CDR1 and CDR2 are MGHRA and YSYEKL. CDR3 sequence: CASSQDRDRANYGYTF. The DNA for the CDR3 is TGCGCCAGCAGCCAAGACCGGGACAGGGCTAACTATGGCTACACCTTC.

This rearrangement joins TRBV5-1 to TRBJ2-3; tentative D call: TRBD1 (6 bases). The CDR3 covers 15 residues. From germline, CDR1 is SGHRS and CDR2 YFSETQ. V gave up 0 bases and J gave up 0 bases, with 8 bases separating them. The CDR3 DNA reads TGCGCCAGCAGCTTGGACAGGGCGAGCACAGATACGCAGTATTTT. Translation gives CASSLDRASTDTQYF.

J is TRBJ2-3 and V is TRBV6-2 or TRBV6-3; the D gene is possibly TRBD1 (6 bases). V shed 4 bases and J shed 8 bases, with 7 bases lying between them. Germline V gene sequence: CDR1 MNHEY, CDR2 SVGEGT. The CDR3 totals 11 residues. CDR3: CASSLGGTQYF. The CDR3 nucleotides are TGTGCCAGCAGTTTAGGGGGTACGCAGTATTTT.

The count of this clone is one. The rearrangement uses TRBV19 and TRBJ2-2, with 7 bases fitting TRBD1. J gave up 6 bases and V 6 bases, and 4 bases lay outside the gene matches. CDR3 length: 13 amino acids. Germline CDR1 is LNHDA and CDR2 is SQIVND (reference sequence). DNA for the CDR3: TGTGCCAGTAGCTTGACAGGGCCCGGGGAGCTGTTTTTT. Its translation is CASSLTGPGELFF.

The rearrangement links TRBV7-3 to TRBJ2-2, with D possibly TRBD2 on 5 matching bases. V shed 0 bases and J shed 7 bases, with 9 bases lying between them. This CDR3 is built from 14 residues. Germline V gene lookup returns CDR1 SGHTA and CDR2 FQGTGA. CDR3 DNA: TGTGCCAGCAGCTTAACCGGGGATCGCGGGGAGCTGTTTTTT. It is translated as CASSLTGDRGELFF.

The rearrangement joins TRBV5-5 to TRBJ1-4; 8 bases agree with TRBD1. V trimming: 5 bases; J trimming: 5 bases; junction bases outside the gene matches: 11. This CDR3 comprises 16 residues. Looked up from germline, CDR1 is SGHKS and CDR2 is YYEKEE (reference sequence). CDR3 loop: CASSHGQGGANEKLFF. In DNA form, the CDR3 reads TGTGCCAGCAGTCACGGACAGGGAGGGGCCAATGAAAAACTGTTTTTT.

This sequence joins TRBV27 and TRBJ2-2; D is undetermined. Trimming took 5 bases from V and 4 from J, leaving 11 bases between them. Germline V CDR1 and CDR2: MNHEY, SMNVEV (reference sequence). CDR3 length: 14 amino acids. CDR3 in DNA: TGTGCCAGCAGTAGGTGGTCGGGCACCGGGGAGCTGTTTTTT. Encoded protein: CASSRWSGTGELFF.

The chain uses TRBV5-1 and TRBJ2-2; D possibly corresponds to TRBD2 (5 bases). The CDR3 has 14 amino acids. Germline CDR1 reads SGHRS; CDR2 reads YFSETQ. V was trimmed by 0 bases and J by 6 bases, leaving 9 bases between them. This CDR3 is CASSLVADSGELFF. In nucleotides, the CDR3 is TGCGCCAGCAGCTTGGTTGCGGACTCCGGGGAGCTGTTTTTT. Full variable domain (outside the CDR3, taken from reference TRBV5-1 and TRBJ2-2): KAGVTQTPRYLIKTRGQQVTLSCSPISGHRSVSWYQQTPGQGLQFLFEYFSETQRNKGNFPGRFSGRQFSNSRSEMNVSTLELGDSALYLCASSLVADSGELFFGEGSRLTVL.